This T cell receptor (beta chain) appears in the sequencing data of a study of CD8 T cells in Susac syndrome. With random hexamers, reverse transcription was performed on roughly 0.5 to 1 ug of RNA. TCRdb re-analysed the immunoSEQ multiplex PCR reads in MiXCR, keeping a single row per CDR3 protein. Among about 140,000 distinct CDR3 sequences listed, 95% were seen once. V lost 0 bases and J lost 3; bases outside the gene matches: 6. The CDR3 covers 16 residues. Germline lookup yields CDR1 GTSNPN and CDR2 SVGIG (reference sequence). Negative isolation yielded CD8+ and CD4+ T cells; FACS enriched TEMRA cells.

The origin of this receptor is a human donor with Susac syndrome. V and J are TRBV30 and TRBJ2-1; 9 bases are a match to TRBD2. Specimen: CD4+ T cells from PBMCs. The CDR3 protein is CAWSVRGGRDYNEQFF. CDR3 DNA sequence: TGTGCCTGGAGTGTACGTGGCGGGAGGGACTACAATGAGCAGTTCTTC.